The next 8 T cell receptor beta chains were all read from a single sample in a study of blood T cell repertoires in COVID-19. The repertoire was sequenced with immunoSEQ multiplex PCR; TCRdb's copy has only in-frame clones and lacks some. The sample holds 75,000 to 90,000 clones, around 78% seen once. Sample: peripheral blood. The receptors here all came from a man aged 55 to 69 with COVID-19, enrolled during active disease.

V usage is TRBV30 and J usage is TRBJ1-3, with D possibly being TRBD1 (5 bases). Trimming shortened V by 2 bases and J by 3 bases, and 14 bases separated the two germline ends. Germline V gene lookup returns CDR1 GTSNPN and CDR2 SVGIG (reference sequence). The CDR3 contains 15 residues. CDR3 nucleotide sequence: TGTGCCTGGAGTCCATACGGGGGTGATGGAAACACCATATATTTT. Protein product: CAWSPYGGDGNTIYF. The full variable domain, rest sourced from reference TRBV30 and TRBJ1-3, is SQTIHQWPATLVQPVGSPLSLECTVEGTSNPNLYWYRQAAGRGLQLLFYSVGIGQISSEVPQNLSASRPQDRQFILSSKKLLLSDSGFYLCAWSPYGGDGNTIYFGEGSWLTVV.

J is TRBJ2-3 and V is TRBV9; D unresolved. CDR3 length equals 16 residues. Trimming removed 3 bases from V and 4 bases from J, with 18 bases in between. The V gene's germline CDR1 is SGDLS and CDR2 YYNGEE. The CDR3 is CASSEQSLGYADTQYF. The CDR3 DNA reads TGTGCCAGCAGCGAACAATCCCTGGGCTACGCAGATACGCAGTATTTT.

This sequence joins TRBV29-1 and TRBJ2-7; D remains unclear. Trimming shortened V by 6 bases and J by 0 bases, and 9 bases separated the two germline ends. The CDR3 sequence is 12 residues long. From germline, CDR1 is SQVTM and CDR2 ANQGSEA. CDR3 loop: CSVESSSYEQYF. CDR3 DNA: TGCAGCGTCGAAAGCTCCTCCTACGAGCAGTACTTC.

The J gene is TRBJ1-2, the V gene TRBV5-1; D possibly corresponds to TRBD1 (5 bases). V lost 0 bases and J 6 bases, leaving 18 bases between the germline ends. Germline V gives CDR1 SGHRS, CDR2 YFSETQ. The CDR3 is 16 residues long. As DNA, the CDR3 is TGCGCCAGCAGCTTGGGGGGTGCCGCTAAAGGGGATGGCTACACCTTC. Amino acid sequence: CASSLGGAAKGDGYTF.

V is TRBV5-1 and J is TRBJ2-3; a possible D gene is TRBD1 (6 bases). The CDR3 spans 16 residues. Trimming took off 4 bases at V and 4 bases at J, with 19 bases between the two ends. In germline, CDR1 is SGHRS, CDR2 YFSETQ. Written as DNA, the CDR3 is TGCGCCAGCAGCCAAGTATCGGGACAAGTGGCAGATACGCAGTATTTT. It translates to CASSQVSGQVADTQYF.

This chain links TRBV30 with TRBJ2-5, with a possible D match to TRBD1 (5 bases). The V gene lost 1 base and the J gene lost 13 bases, with 22 bases spanning the gap. The CDR3 loop spans 14 amino acids. Germline assignment: CDR1 GTSNPN and CDR2 SVGIG (reference sequence). DNA for the CDR3: TGTGCCTGGAGTGACCCTTGGGGTCAAAGGGGCCTGTACTTC. The encoded protein is CAWSDPWGQRGLYF.

The V gene is TRBV7-3, the J gene TRBJ2-7; D may be TRBD1 (5 bases). The V end lost 5 bases, the J end lost 3 bases, and 11 bases lay between the germline ends. There are 13 residues in the CDR3. Germline loops: CDR1 SGHTA, CDR2 FQGTGA. The CDR3 nucleotides read TGTGCCAGCAGCCCCCCCGACAGCTACGAGCAGTACTTC. It yields the protein CASSPPDSYEQYF.

This chain connects TRBV6-5 to TRBJ2-7; TRBD2 matches at 7 bases. The V gene end was trimmed by 10 bases and the J gene end by 5 bases; junction bases not matched to a gene: 11. The CDR3 sequence is 13 residues long. CDR1 MNHEY and CDR2 SVGAGI come from the germline V gene. The CDR3 DNA sequence: TGTGCCACCCGGGAGGCGTTCTTGAACGAGCAGTACTTC. It is translated as CATREAFLNEQYF.